A single T cell receptor (beta chain) is shown here with its context. These data are taken from a study of blood T cell repertoires in COVID-19. Study as a whole: Samples of COVID-19 (acute and convalescent) were obtained from the United States, Italy and Spain.

This CDR3 is built from 13 residues. CDR1 MDHEN and CDR2 SYDVKM come from the germline V gene. Trimming pared 6 bases from V and 5 bases from J, leaving 10 bases between. In the original workflow: Reference gene primer amplification in the assay estimated nucleated cell counts. The protocol was immunoSEQ multiplex PCR, while the TCRdb copy is restricted to in-frame clones and leaves out a portion. V and J calls plus clone size are reproduced from that table; the DNA served to infer D and trimming. The sample shows approximately 300,000 clones, 65% to 90% of them seen only once. Self-reported history from a screening survey and questionnaire set each donor's cohort. Cohort 3 recovered donors had two negative PCRs, clearance, or symptom resolution.

This TCR derives from a woman younger than 35 who had recovered from COVID-19. Sequencing was carried out using PBMCs or T cells enriched from blood (not recorded which). The chain recombines TRBV28 with TRBJ2-2, with D possibly matching TRBD1 (5 bases). Here the CDR3 reads CASRYRMTGELFF. The CDR3 DNA follows: TGTGCCAGCAGATACAGGATGACCGGGGAGCTGTTTTTT. The entire variable domain, with the rest obtained from reference TRBV28 and TRBJ2-2, is as follows: DVKVTQSSRYLVKRTGEKVFLECVQDMDHENMFWYRQDPGLGLRLIYFSYDVKMKEKGDIPEGYSVSREKKERFSLILESASTNQTSMYLCASRYRMTGELFFGEGSRLTVL.